A selection of T cell receptor beta chains follows, all from one sample in a study of OX40 agonist ivuxolimab in advanced cancers. Clones were read by immunoSEQ multiplex PCR, and TCRdb kept only the in-frame ones, dropping some. Of roughly 45,000 clones in the sample, about 81% are singletons; the top ten hold 7.3%. The specimen comprised CD4+ or CD8+ T cells sorted from blood, sampled in a trial of the OX40 agonist ivuxolimab. The origin of the receptors is an adult with an advanced solid tumor such as melanoma, head and neck, liver or kidney cancer. The CDR3 runs from the conserved cysteine through the conserved F or W.

V | CDR3
TRBV7-6 | CASSLGLQETQYF
TRBV7-3 | CASSPRTVLTEQFF
TRBV6-1 | CASPRDNMNTEAFF
TRBV7-2 | CASSLGLDNTGELFF
TRBV10-1 | CASREGRDTGELFF
TRBV4-3 | CASSQDSEASNEQFF
TRBV7-2 | CASSLVLDRGQETQYF
TRBV15 | CATSRGGRGGQDTQYF
TRBV6-6 | CASSKQGFGNTEAFF
TRBV10-1 | CASSDAATDTQYF
TRBV6-5 | CASSIQSSGWETQYF
TRBV5-1 | CASSLGSGYQTQYF
TRBV19 | CASSIGTVSEETQYF
TRBV29-1 | CSVETGRTNTEAFF
TRBV13 | CASSLNVSYEQYF
TRBV9 | CASSVGFDRVGELFF
TRBV5-1 | CASSGGTRTYNEQFF
TRBV7-9 | CASRSPGLAVDTQYF
TRBV5-1 | CASSFSGGSYNEQFF
TRBV19 | CASSRTAFPGDTQYF
TRBV4-3 | CASSQDREETQYF
TRBV21-1 | CASSKDHIGGYQPQHF
TRBV2 | CASRRGQNTEAFF
TRBV6-5 | CASRNWDEQYF